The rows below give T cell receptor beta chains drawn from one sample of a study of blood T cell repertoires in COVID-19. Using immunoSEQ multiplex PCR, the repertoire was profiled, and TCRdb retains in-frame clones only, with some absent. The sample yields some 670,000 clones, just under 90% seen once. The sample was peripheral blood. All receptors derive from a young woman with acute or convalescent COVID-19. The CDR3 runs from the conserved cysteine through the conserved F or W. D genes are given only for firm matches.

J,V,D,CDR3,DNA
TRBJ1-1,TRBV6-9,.,CASSYPPGITEAFF,TGTGCCAGCAGTTACCCCCCCGGGATTACTGAAGCTTTCTTT
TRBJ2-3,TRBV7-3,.,CATSQGAGSTDTQYF,TGTGCCACCTCCCAGGGTGCGGGGAGCACAGATACGCAGTATTTT
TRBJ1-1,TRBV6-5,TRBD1,CASAQGASAFF,TGTGCCAGTGCTCAGGGGGCCTCAGCTTTCTTT
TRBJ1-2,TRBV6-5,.,CASSYGGANYGYTF,TGTGCCAGCAGTTACGGGGGCGCGAACTATGGCTACACCTTC
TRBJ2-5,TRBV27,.,CASTGSGETQYF,TGTGCCAGCACTGGGTCGGGAGAGACCCAGTACTTC
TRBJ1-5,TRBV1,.,CTSQGEQPQHF,TGCACCAGTCAGGGCGAGCAGCCCCAGCATTTT
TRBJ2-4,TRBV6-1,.,CASSEGPGTTLAKNIQYF,TGTGCCAGCAGTGAAGGGCCCGGGACAACCCTAGCCAAAAACATTCAGTACTTC
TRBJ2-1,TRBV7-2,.,CASWGAPSYNEQFF,TGTGCCAGCTGGGGAGCCCCCTCCTACAATGAGCAGTTCTTC
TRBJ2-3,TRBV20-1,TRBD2,CSAAGLVTQYF,TGCAGTGCTGCCGGACTAGTCACGCAGTATTTT
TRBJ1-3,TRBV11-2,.,CASSHFISNTIYF,TGTGCCAGCAGCCACTTCATAAGCAACACCATATATTTT
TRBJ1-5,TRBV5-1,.,CASSPGTSASNQPQHF,TGCGCCAGCAGCCCTGGGACATCGGCTAGCAATCAGCCCCAGCATTTT
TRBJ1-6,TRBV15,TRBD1,CATSRTGTGNSPLHF,TGTGCCACCAGCAGAACCGGGACAGGGAATTCACCCCTCCACTTT
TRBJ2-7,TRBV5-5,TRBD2,CASSLVLAGYEQYF,TGTGCCAGCAGCTTGGTGCTAGCGGGCTACGAGCAGTACTTC
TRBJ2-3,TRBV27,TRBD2,CASSLSTSGGLADTQYF,TGTGCCAGCAGTTTATCGACTAGCGGGGGGTTAGCAGATACGCAGTATTTT
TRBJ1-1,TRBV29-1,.,CSAFRGVTEAFF,TGCAGCGCCTTCAGGGGAGTCACTGAAGCTTTCTTT
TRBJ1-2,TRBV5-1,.,CASSLGSYGYTF,TGCGCCAGCAGCTTGGGCAGCTATGGCTACACCTTC
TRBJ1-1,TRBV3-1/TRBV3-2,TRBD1,CASSHQGQGETEAFF,TGTGCCAGCAGCCACCAGGGACAGGGGGAAACTGAAGCTTTCTTT
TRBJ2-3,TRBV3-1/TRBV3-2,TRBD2,CASSQDRIAQRGAQYF,TGTGCCAGCAGCCAAGATCGAATAGCCCAACGGGGGGCGCAGTATTTT
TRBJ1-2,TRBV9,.,CASSVGQGNYGYTF,TGTGCCAGCAGCGTAGGGCAGGGGAACTATGGCTACACCTTC
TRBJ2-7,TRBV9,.,CASSVGRNYEQYF,TGTGCCAGCAGCGTAGGCAGAAACTACGAGCAGTACTTC
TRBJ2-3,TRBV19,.,CASSMAWDTRTDTQYF,TGTGCCAGTAGTATGGCTTGGGACACTCGCACAGATACGCAGTATTTT
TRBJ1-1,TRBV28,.,CASSSRVLPLNTEAFF,TGTGCCAGCAGTTCACGGGTTCTTCCACTGAACACTGAAGCTTTCTTT